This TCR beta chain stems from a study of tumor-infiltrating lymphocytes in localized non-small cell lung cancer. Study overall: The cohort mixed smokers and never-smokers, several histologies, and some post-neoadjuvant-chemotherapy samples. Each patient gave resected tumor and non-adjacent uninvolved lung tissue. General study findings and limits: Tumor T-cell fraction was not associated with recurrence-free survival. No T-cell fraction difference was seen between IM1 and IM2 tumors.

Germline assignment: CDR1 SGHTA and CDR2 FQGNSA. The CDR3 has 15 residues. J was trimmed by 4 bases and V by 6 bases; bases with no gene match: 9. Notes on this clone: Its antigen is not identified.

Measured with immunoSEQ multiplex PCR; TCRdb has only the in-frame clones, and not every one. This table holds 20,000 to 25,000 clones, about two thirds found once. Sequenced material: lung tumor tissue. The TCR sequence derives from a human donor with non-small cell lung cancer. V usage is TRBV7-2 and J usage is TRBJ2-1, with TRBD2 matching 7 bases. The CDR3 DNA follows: TGTGCCAGCAGTGTGGAGGGAGGGAAGTACAATGAGCAGTTCTTC. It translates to CASSVEGGKYNEQFF.